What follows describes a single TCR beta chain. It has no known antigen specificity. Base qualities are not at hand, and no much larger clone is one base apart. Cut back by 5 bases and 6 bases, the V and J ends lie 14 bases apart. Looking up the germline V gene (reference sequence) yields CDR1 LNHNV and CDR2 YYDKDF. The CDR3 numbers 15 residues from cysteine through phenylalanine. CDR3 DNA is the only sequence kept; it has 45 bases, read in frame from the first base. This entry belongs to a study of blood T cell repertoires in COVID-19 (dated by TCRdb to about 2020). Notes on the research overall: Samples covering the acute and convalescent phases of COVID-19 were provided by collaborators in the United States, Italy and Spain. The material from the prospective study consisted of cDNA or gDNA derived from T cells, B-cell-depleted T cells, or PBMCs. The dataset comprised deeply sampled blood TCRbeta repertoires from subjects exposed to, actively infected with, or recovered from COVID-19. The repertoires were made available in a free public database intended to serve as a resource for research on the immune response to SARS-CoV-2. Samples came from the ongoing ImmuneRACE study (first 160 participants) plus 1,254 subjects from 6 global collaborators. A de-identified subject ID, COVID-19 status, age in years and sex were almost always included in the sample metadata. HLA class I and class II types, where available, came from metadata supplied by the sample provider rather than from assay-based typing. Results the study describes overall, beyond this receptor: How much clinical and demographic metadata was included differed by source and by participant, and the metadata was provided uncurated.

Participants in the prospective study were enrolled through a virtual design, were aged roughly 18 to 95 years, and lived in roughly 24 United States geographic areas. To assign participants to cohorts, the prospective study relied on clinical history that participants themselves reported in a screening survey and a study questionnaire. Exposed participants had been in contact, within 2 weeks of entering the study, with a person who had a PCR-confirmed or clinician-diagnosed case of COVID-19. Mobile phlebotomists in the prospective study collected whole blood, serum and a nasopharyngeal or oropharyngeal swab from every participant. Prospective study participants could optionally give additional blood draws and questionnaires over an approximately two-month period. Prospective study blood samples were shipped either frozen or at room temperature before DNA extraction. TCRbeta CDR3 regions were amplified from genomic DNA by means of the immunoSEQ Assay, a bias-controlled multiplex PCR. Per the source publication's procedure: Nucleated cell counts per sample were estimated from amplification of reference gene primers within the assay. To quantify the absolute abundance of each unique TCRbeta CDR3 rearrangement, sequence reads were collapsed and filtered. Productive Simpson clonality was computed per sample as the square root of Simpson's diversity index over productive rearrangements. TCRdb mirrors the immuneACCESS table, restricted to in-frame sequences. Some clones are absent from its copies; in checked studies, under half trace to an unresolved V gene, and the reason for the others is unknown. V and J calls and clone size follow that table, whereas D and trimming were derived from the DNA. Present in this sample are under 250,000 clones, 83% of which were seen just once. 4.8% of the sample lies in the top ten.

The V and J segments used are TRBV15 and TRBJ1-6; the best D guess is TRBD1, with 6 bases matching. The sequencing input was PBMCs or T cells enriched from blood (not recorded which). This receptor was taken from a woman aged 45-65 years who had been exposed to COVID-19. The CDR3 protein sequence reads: CATSGSQGSNSPLHF. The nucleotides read TGTGCCACCAGCGGATCGCAGGGGAGTAATTCACCCCTCCACTTT.